These 8 T cell receptor beta chains came from one sample sequenced in a study of blood T cell repertoires in COVID-19. TCRdb's copy holds only in-frame clones and misses some; the assay was immunoSEQ multiplex PCR. This table has 250,000 or so clones, roughly 80% appearing once. Source material: peripheral blood. Every receptor here comes from a woman between 18 and 29 years old with acute or convalescent COVID-19.

The chain recombines TRBV18 with TRBJ2-5; D is undetermined. The germline CDR1 and CDR2 sequences are KGHSH and LQKENI. This CDR3 is built from 11 residues. Deletions cut 5 bases from V and 13 bases from J, with 14 bases between. The CDR3 loop reads CASSEWPLVYF. CDR3 sequence (DNA): TGTGCCAGCTCAGAATGGCCGCTGGTGTACTTC.

The gene calls are TRBV24-1 and TRBJ2-1, with 15 positions matching TRBD2. The CDR3 has 16 residues. V shed 3 bases and J 9 bases; nucleotides not matched to a gene: 5. CDR1 and CDR2 from the germline V gene are KGHDR and SFDVKD. Here the CDR3 reads CATSDIGLAGGVEQFF. CDR3 coding DNA: TGTGCCACCAGTGATATAGGACTAGCGGGAGGGGTTGAGCAGTTCTTC.

This chain links TRBV18 with TRBJ2-1; D unresolved. Trimming shortened V by 3 bases and J by 10 bases, and 10 bases separated the two germline ends. There are 12 residues in the CDR3. The germline gives CDR1 KGHSH, CDR2 LQKENI. The CDR3 spells CASSPQALEQFF. CDR3 nucleotides: TGTGCCAGCTCACCTCAGGCTTTGGAGCAGTTCTTC.

The gene calls are TRBV7-9 and TRBJ1-3; D remains unclear. Germline-derived CDR1 and CDR2 are SEHNR and FQNEAQ (reference sequence). V lost 5 bases and J 2 bases, leaving 10 bases between the germline ends. The CDR3 length is 14 residues. CDR3 amino acids: CASSVDNPGNTIYF. The CDR3 region has the DNA TGTGCCAGCAGCGTAGACAACCCTGGAAACACCATATATTTT.

The chain has TRBV18 and TRBJ1-2, with 8 bases that match TRBD1. Unmatched junction bases numbered 15, after V lost 6 bases and J lost 0 bases. Germline values: CDR1 KGHSH, CDR2 LQKENI. This CDR3 comprises 18 residues. The CDR3 loop is CASSPSGQGVYSNYGYTF. The CDR3 nucleotides are TGTGCCAGCTCGCCCTCCGGACAGGGCGTTTACTCTAACTATGGCTACACCTTC.

The rearrangement links TRBV7-2 to TRBJ2-1; D is perhaps TRBD1 (6 bases). V lost 2 bases and J lost 5, with 10 bases in between. The CDR3 sequence is 14 residues long. Germline V CDR1 and CDR2: SGHTA, FQGNSA. The CDR3 protein is CASSLLQGNNEQFF. CDR3 bases: TGTGCCAGCAGCTTATTACAGGGCAACAATGAGCAGTTCTTC.

The CDR3 sequence is CSVEDWGTGGGYTF. CDR3 coding DNA: TGCAGCGTTGAAGATTGGGGGACAGGGGGTGGCTACACCTTC. The chain carries TRBV29-1 and TRBJ1-2; TRBD1 matches 11 bases. This CDR3 has 14 residues. Per the germline V gene, CDR1 is SQVTM and CDR2 is ANQGSEA. Germline trimming cut 0 bases from V and 7 bases from J; bases unmatched to any gene: 4.

The rearrangement joins TRBV6-2 or TRBV6-3 to TRBJ1-5, with no clear D. Germline V CDR1 and CDR2: MNHEY, SVGEGT. The V gene lost 3 bases and the J gene lost 4 bases, with 10 bases spanning the gap. This CDR3 spans 14 amino acids. Written as DNA, the CDR3 is TGTGCCAGCAGTTATACAGCCACAAATCAGCCCCAGCATTTT. Protein: CASSYTATNQPQHF.